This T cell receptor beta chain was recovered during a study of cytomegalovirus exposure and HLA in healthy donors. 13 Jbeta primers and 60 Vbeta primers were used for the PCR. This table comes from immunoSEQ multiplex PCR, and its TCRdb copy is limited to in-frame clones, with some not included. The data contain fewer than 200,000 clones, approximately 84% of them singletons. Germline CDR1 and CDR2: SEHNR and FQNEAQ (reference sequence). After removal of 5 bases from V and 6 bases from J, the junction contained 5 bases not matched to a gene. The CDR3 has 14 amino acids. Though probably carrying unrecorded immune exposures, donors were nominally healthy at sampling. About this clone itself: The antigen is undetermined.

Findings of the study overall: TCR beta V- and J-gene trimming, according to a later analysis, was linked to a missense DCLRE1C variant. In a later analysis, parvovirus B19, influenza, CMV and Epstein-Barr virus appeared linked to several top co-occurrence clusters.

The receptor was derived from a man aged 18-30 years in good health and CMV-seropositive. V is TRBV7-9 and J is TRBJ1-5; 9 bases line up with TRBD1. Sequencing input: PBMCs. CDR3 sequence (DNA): TGTGCCAGCAGCCCCGGGACAGGGATTCAGCCCCAGCATTTT. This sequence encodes CASSPGTGIQPQHF. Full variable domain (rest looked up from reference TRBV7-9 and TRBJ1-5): DTGVSQNPRHKITKRGQNVTFRCDPISEHNRLYWYRQTLGQGPEFLTYFQNEAQLEKSRLLSDRFSAERPKGSFSTLEIQRTEQGDSAMYLCASSPGTGIQPQHFGDGTRLSIL.